These T cell receptor beta chains were read from a single sample in a study of blood T cell repertoires in COVID-19. TCRdb's table, derived via immunoSEQ multiplex PCR, lists solely in-frame clones and lacks some. This sample has about 100,000 clones, with 88% found just once. Sequencing used peripheral blood. These receptors were obtained from a woman in her fifties or sixties with acute or convalescent COVID-19. The CDR3 runs from the conserved cysteine through the conserved F or W. A D gene is named only where the DNA matches it firmly. The listing skips clone size in some rows; elsewhere it reads once, few, many or a size class.

D gene: .; clone size: .; V gene: TRBV28; J gene: TRBJ2-2; CDR3 protein: CASYSQGGGTGELFF; CDR3 DNA: TGTGCCAGCTACTCCCAGGGAGGGGGGACCGGGGAGCTGTTTTTT
D gene: .; clone size: .; V gene: TRBV11-2; J gene: TRBJ2-3; CDR3 protein: CASSPVAVRVEDTQYF; CDR3 DNA: TGTGCCAGCAGCCCCGTTGCGGTCCGGGTGGAAGATACGCAGTATTTT
D gene: .; clone size: .; V gene: TRBV6-2/TRBV6-3; J gene: TRBJ1-3; CDR3 protein: CASSYPRSGNTIYF; CDR3 DNA: TGTGCCAGCAGTTACCCCCGCTCTGGAAACACCATATATTTT
D gene: .; clone size: once; V gene: TRBV3-1/TRBV3-2; J gene: TRBJ2-7; CDR3 protein: CASSQDSGMLFREQYF; CDR3 DNA: TGTGCCAGCAGCCAAGACTCCGGGATGCTCTTCAGAGAGCAGTACTTC
D gene: TRBD1; clone size: .; V gene: TRBV13; J gene: TRBJ1-2; CDR3 protein: CASSFFGGQGGGYTF; CDR3 DNA: TGTGCCAGCAGCTTTTTTGGGGGACAGGGAGGAGGCTACACCTTC
D gene: TRBD1; clone size: .; V gene: TRBV5-1; J gene: TRBJ1-1; CDR3 protein: CASRPDRTNTEAFF; CDR3 DNA: TGCGCCAGCAGGCCGGACAGGACGAACACTGAAGCTTTCTTT
D gene: TRBD1; clone size: .; V gene: TRBV7-9; J gene: TRBJ2-7; CDR3 protein: CASNPIGQGATYEQYF; CDR3 DNA: TGTGCCAGCAACCCAATCGGGCAGGGGGCAACCTACGAGCAGTACTTC
D gene: .; clone size: few; V gene: TRBV5-5; J gene: TRBJ2-7; CDR3 protein: CASSRALPRRQLAYEQYF; CDR3 DNA: TGTGCCAGCAGCCGGGCGCTCCCCCGACGACAACTAGCCTACGAGCAGTACTTC
D gene: TRBD1; clone size: .; V gene: TRBV28; J gene: TRBJ1-3; CDR3 protein: CASSLLDRPNTIYF; CDR3 DNA: TGTGCCAGCAGTTTGTTGGACAGGCCCAACACCATATATTTT
D gene: TRBD1; clone size: .; V gene: TRBV16; J gene: TRBJ1-3; CDR3 protein: CASSQTHRDRPNTIYF; CDR3 DNA: TGTGCCAGCAGCCAAACCCACCGGGACAGGCCAAACACCATATATTTT
D gene: TRBD1; clone size: .; V gene: TRBV5-1; J gene: TRBJ1-1; CDR3 protein: CASSLDRGQAFF; CDR3 DNA: TGCGCCAGCAGCCTGGACAGGGGGCAAGCTTTCTTT
D gene: .; clone size: once; V gene: TRBV5-1; J gene: TRBJ1-1; CDR3 protein: CASSLATGPTNTEAFF; CDR3 DNA: TGCGCCAGCAGCTTGGCAACAGGGCCGACGAACACTGAAGCTTTCTTT
D gene: TRBD2; clone size: .; V gene: TRBV9; J gene: TRBJ2-3; CDR3 protein: CASSVGGRQTDTQYF; CDR3 DNA: TGTGCCAGCAGCGTGGGCGGGAGGCAGACAGATACGCAGTATTTT
D gene: .; clone size: .; V gene: TRBV11-3; J gene: TRBJ1-1; CDR3 protein: CASSTRLGTMNTEAFF; CDR3 DNA: TGTGCCAGCAGCACGAGGCTGGGGACTATGAACACTGAAGCTTTCTTT
D gene: .; clone size: .; V gene: TRBV5-6; J gene: TRBJ2-1; CDR3 protein: CASSYALGATYNEQFF; CDR3 DNA: TGTGCCAGCAGTTATGCTTTGGGGGCTACCTACAATGAGCAGTTCTTC
D gene: TRBD1; clone size: .; V gene: TRBV5-5; J gene: TRBJ2-1; CDR3 protein: CASSLSAGGGYEQFF; CDR3 DNA: TGTGCCAGCAGCTTGAGTGCAGGGGGCGGGTATGAGCAGTTCTTC
D gene: .; clone size: .; V gene: TRBV9; J gene: TRBJ2-7; CDR3 protein: CASSRGTGAYEQYF; CDR3 DNA: TGTGCCAGCAGCCGGGGAACGGGAGCCTACGAGCAGTACTTC
D gene: .; clone size: .; V gene: TRBV21-1; J gene: TRBJ1-1; CDR3 protein: CASSSPTGNHTEAFF; CDR3 DNA: TGTGCCAGCAGCAGCCCTACAGGGAACCACACTGAAGCTTTCTTT
D gene: TRBD2; clone size: .; V gene: TRBV28; J gene: TRBJ2-3; CDR3 protein: CASSPSGRGDTQYF; CDR3 DNA: TGTGCCAGCAGTCCGAGCGGGAGGGGGGATACGCAGTATTTT
D gene: .; clone size: .; V gene: TRBV3-1/TRBV3-2; J gene: TRBJ1-2; CDR3 protein: CASSQGIYGYTF; CDR3 DNA: TGTGCCAGCAGCCAAGGTATCTATGGCTACACCTTC
D gene: TRBD2; clone size: .; V gene: TRBV3-1/TRBV3-2; J gene: TRBJ2-3; CDR3 protein: CASSPTSGSSTDTQYF; CDR3 DNA: TGTGCCAGCAGCCCCACTAGCGGGAGCTCCACAGATACGCAGTATTTT
D gene: TRBD2; clone size: .; V gene: TRBV7-8; J gene: TRBJ2-3; CDR3 protein: CASSLEGGSSGGGTDTQYF; CDR3 DNA: TGTGCCAGCAGCTTAGAAGGAGGGAGTAGCGGGGGGGGTACAGATACGCAGTATTTT
D gene: TRBD1; clone size: .; V gene: TRBV10-2; J gene: TRBJ2-7; CDR3 protein: CASSSGQGLGNEQYF; CDR3 DNA: TGCGCCAGCAGCTCGGGACAGGGCTTGGGAAACGAGCAGTACTTC
D gene: .; clone size: .; V gene: TRBV21-1; J gene: TRBJ1-1; CDR3 protein: CASSSLVALNTEAFF; CDR3 DNA: TGTGCCAGCAGCAGCCTTGTGGCCTTGAACACTGAAGCTTTCTTT
D gene: .; clone size: .; V gene: TRBV30; J gene: TRBJ1-6; CDR3 protein: CALKGDSYNSPLHF; CDR3 DNA: TGTGCCCTAAAAGGGGACTCCTATAATTCACCCCTCCACTTT
D gene: .; clone size: .; V gene: TRBV28; J gene: TRBJ1-4; CDR3 protein: CASTQGGSNSEKLFF; CDR3 DNA: TGTGCCAGCACCCAGGGCGGCAGCAATAGTGAAAAACTGTTTTTT
D gene: .; clone size: .; V gene: TRBV19; J gene: TRBJ1-5; CDR3 protein: CASSIAGGMEPQHF; CDR3 DNA: TGTGCCAGTAGTATTGCGGGGGGCATGGAGCCCCAGCATTTT
D gene: TRBD1; clone size: .; V gene: TRBV9; J gene: TRBJ2-1; CDR3 protein: CASSVIDRAPYNEQFF; CDR3 DNA: TGTGCCAGCAGCGTCATTGACAGGGCACCCTACAATGAGCAGTTCTTC
D gene: TRBD1; clone size: .; V gene: TRBV29-1; J gene: TRBJ2-7; CDR3 protein: CSVALRDRAYEQYF; CDR3 DNA: TGCAGCGTTGCCCTCCGGGACAGGGCTTACGAGCAGTACTTC
D gene: .; clone size: once; V gene: TRBV12-3/TRBV12-4; J gene: TRBJ1-1; CDR3 protein: CASSSYTEAFF; CDR3 DNA: TGTGCCAGCAGTTCCTACACTGAAGCTTTCTTT
D gene: TRBD1; clone size: .; V gene: TRBV28; J gene: TRBJ1-2; CDR3 protein: CASSSQGARGYTF; CDR3 DNA: TGTGCCAGCAGTTCCCAGGGGGCAAGAGGCTACACCTTC
D gene: .; clone size: .; V gene: TRBV6-1; J gene: TRBJ2-2; CDR3 protein: CASSVRRGGVTNTGELFF; CDR3 DNA: TGTGCCAGCAGTGTCCGGCGGGGCGGGGTGACGAACACCGGGGAGCTGTTTTTT
D gene: TRBD2; clone size: .; V gene: TRBV11-2; J gene: TRBJ2-1; CDR3 protein: CASSWAGDGNEQFF; CDR3 DNA: TGTGCCAGCAGCTGGGCGGGAGACGGCAATGAGCAGTTCTTC
D gene: .; clone size: .; V gene: TRBV18; J gene: TRBJ1-2; CDR3 protein: CASSPDSSSNYGYTF; CDR3 DNA: TGTGCCAGCTCACCAGATAGCAGCTCTAACTATGGCTACACCTTC
D gene: TRBD2; clone size: .; V gene: TRBV14; J gene: TRBJ2-1; CDR3 protein: CASSQRTSGSGEQFF; CDR3 DNA: TGTGCCAGCAGCCAACGGACTAGCGGGAGTGGTGAGCAGTTCTTC
D gene: .; clone size: .; V gene: TRBV5-6; J gene: TRBJ1-2; CDR3 protein: CASSSQAHYGYTF; CDR3 DNA: TGTGCCAGCAGCTCTCAGGCTCACTATGGCTACACCTTC
D gene: TRBD2; clone size: .; V gene: TRBV5-1; J gene: TRBJ2-1; CDR3 protein: CASRAWGLAGNNEQFF; CDR3 DNA: TGCGCCAGCAGGGCTTGGGGACTAGCGGGAAACAATGAGCAGTTCTTC
D gene: TRBD1; clone size: .; V gene: TRBV3-1/TRBV3-2; J gene: TRBJ1-5; CDR3 protein: CASSAGTGNQPQHF; CDR3 DNA: TGTGCCAGCAGCGCCGGGACAGGGAATCAGCCCCAGCATTTT
D gene: TRBD1; clone size: .; V gene: TRBV9; J gene: TRBJ1-1; CDR3 protein: CASSASVRQGGTEAFF; CDR3 DNA: TGTGCCAGCAGCGCCTCAGTCAGACAGGGTGGTACTGAAGCTTTCTTT
D gene: TRBD2; clone size: .; V gene: TRBV7-8; J gene: TRBJ2-5; CDR3 protein: CASSLERLAGQETQYF; CDR3 DNA: TGTGCCAGCAGCTTAGAAAGACTAGCGGGACAAGAGACCCAGTACTTC
D gene: .; clone size: .; V gene: TRBV27; J gene: TRBJ2-5; CDR3 protein: CASSPLNFEEETQYF; CDR3 DNA: TGTGCCAGCAGTCCCCTGAACTTCGAGGAGGAGACCCAGTACTTC
D gene: .; clone size: few; V gene: TRBV30; J gene: TRBJ1-2; CDR3 protein: CAWSFLGGVGGYTF; CDR3 DNA: TGTGCCTGGAGCTTCCTCGGGGGAGTAGGGGGCTACACCTTC
D gene: TRBD2; clone size: .; V gene: TRBV24-1; J gene: TRBJ2-2; CDR3 protein: CATSRPGLAGTGELFF; CDR3 DNA: TGTGCCACCAGTCGACCTGGACTAGCCGGGACCGGGGAGCTGTTTTTT
D gene: .; clone size: .; V gene: TRBV27; J gene: TRBJ1-5; CDR3 protein: CASSGRGNQPQHF; CDR3 DNA: TGTGCCAGCAGTGGTCGAGGGAATCAGCCCCAGCATTTT
D gene: TRBD2; clone size: few; V gene: TRBV25-1; J gene: TRBJ2-1; CDR3 protein: CASSAGLAGPKDEQFF; CDR3 DNA: TGTGCCAGCAGTGCGGGACTAGCGGGCCCCAAAGATGAGCAGTTCTTC